Shown below are 30 T cell receptor beta chains from a single sample sequenced in a study of T-cell memory formation after mild COVID-19. A single record per CDR3 protein comes from TCRdb applying MiXCR to the 5' RACE reads. The sample includes around 300,000 distinct CDR3 sequences, about 13% of them seen just once. Sequenced sample: PBMCs or a T cell subset sorted from them (not recorded which). Every receptor here comes from a man between 18 and 29 years old who had mild COVID-19 (a few samples of this study predate the infection). Cell type and time point are not known.

In its sample, this clonotype was seen a few times. The V call is TRBV12-3 or TRBV12-4, the J call TRBJ1-2; D possibly corresponds to TRBD1 (6 bases). CDR3 length: 15 amino acids. Trimming pared 4 bases from V and 1 base from J, leaving 13 bases between. The CDR3 DNA sequence: TGTGCCAGCAGTTCATTAGGGGACATTAACTATGGCTACACCTTC. Its protein product is CASSSLGDINYGYTF.

The gene calls are TRBV2 and TRBJ2-1; D possibly corresponds to TRBD2 (5 bases). The CDR3 extends over 16 amino acids. Trimming stripped 3 bases from V and 0 bases from J, with 12 bases between. Germline loops: CDR1 SNHLY, CDR2 FYNNEI. CDR3 in DNA: TGTGCCAGCAGTGACATTCTAGCTTCCTCCTACAATGAGCAGTTCTTC. Translating it yields CASSDILASSYNEQFF. Variable domain in full (rest from reference TRBV2 and TRBJ2-1): EPEVTQTPSHQVTQMGQEVILRCVPISNHLYFYWYRQILGQKVEFLVSFYNNEISEKSEIFDDQFSVERPDGSNFTLKIRSTKLEDSAMYFCASSDILASSYNEQFFGPGTRLTVL.

The rearrangement uses TRBV9 and TRBJ2-3; tentative D call: TRBD1 (5 bases). V lost 3 bases to trimming and J lost 1 base, with 12 bases between them. Germline V gene lookup returns CDR1 SGDLS and CDR2 YYNGEE. CDR3 length: 15 amino acids. The CDR3 loop reads CASSAPARGTDTQYF. CDR3 sequence (DNA): TGTGCCAGCAGCGCCCCCGCCAGGGGCACAGATACGCAGTATTTT.

The chain combines TRBV7-2 with TRBJ2-7, with 14 bases fitting TRBD2. This CDR3 spans 16 amino acids. The V segment lost 7 bases and the J segment 3 bases; nucleotides outside the gene matches: 8. Germline values: CDR1 SGHTA, CDR2 FQGNSA. The CDR3 DNA sequence: TGTGCCAGCATCCTCGGGACTAGCGGGGGTTTCTACGAGCAGTACTTC. This translates into CASILGTSGGFYEQYF.

This clonotype was detected once. The chain links TRBV4-1 to TRBJ1-1; 9 bases match TRBD1. V was clipped by 3 bases and J by 5 bases; unmatched bases: 4. The CDR3 spans 14 residues. The germline CDR1 and CDR2 sequences are MGHRA and YSYEKL. The CDR3 region has the DNA TGCGCCAGCAGCCATCCCGGGACAGGGACTGAAGCTTTCTTT. It is translated as CASSHPGTGTEAFF.

This clonotype was observed a few times. The rearrangement joins TRBV7-9 to TRBJ2-7, with unresolved D. The germline V gene has CDR1 SEHNR and CDR2 FQNEAQ (reference sequence). The V gene lost 3 bases and the J gene lost 2 bases, with 8 bases spanning the gap. The CDR3 spans 13 residues. The CDR3, as DNA: TGTGCCAGCAGCTTCGGGCAAACCTACGAGCAGTACTTC. It translates to CASSFGQTYEQYF.

V is TRBV2 and J is TRBJ1-2; D is undetermined. Trimming pared 3 bases from V and 3 bases from J, leaving 8 bases between. Per germline, CDR1 SNHLY and CDR2 FYNNEI. CDR3 length: 13 amino acids. The CDR3 nucleotides are TGTGCCAGCAGTGAGGGTCAGCACTATGGCTACACCTTC. Its protein is CASSEGQHYGYTF.

This clonotype appeared a few times. The chain couples TRBV6-2 or TRBV6-3 to TRBJ2-7, with TRBD1 matching over 9 bases. The CDR3 totals 15 residues. The trim removed 6 bases at V and 7 bases at J, leaving 13 bases unmatched. From germline, CDR1 is MNHEY and CDR2 SVGEGT. This chain's CDR3 is CASREGQGPSQEQYV. Here the CDR3 DNA reads TGTGCCAGCAGAGAAGGACAGGGGCCAAGCCAGGAGCAGTACGTC.

The chain couples TRBV15 to TRBJ2-2; possibly TRBD1 for D (7 bases). V lost 0 bases and J 3 bases, leaving 11 bases between the germline ends. Germline-derived CDR1 and CDR2 are LNHNV and YYDKDF (reference sequence). There are 16 residues in the CDR3. The CDR3, as DNA: TGTGCCACCAGCAGAGATGGAGGGGGCTACACCGGGGAGCTGTTTTTT. Translated: CATSRDGGGYTGELFF.

The rearrangement links TRBV4-3 to TRBJ1-2; D perhaps matches TRBD1 (5 bases). From germline, CDR1 is LGHNA and CDR2 YSLEER. The V end was cut by 3 bases, the J end by 2 bases, with 10 bases between. CDR3 length equals 14 residues. The CDR3 here is CASSHQGTNYGYTF. For the CDR3, the DNA is TGCGCCAGCAGCCATCAGGGAACCAACTATGGCTACACCTTC.

The J gene is TRBJ1-4, the V gene TRBV15; 7 nucleotides match TRBD1. The CDR3 spans 16 residues. Germline V CDR1 and CDR2: LNHNV, YYDKDF (reference sequence). The junction had 8 bases not matched to a gene; V was cut back by 0 bases and J by 7 bases. CDR3 sequence reads: CATSRDRGGSGEKLFF. The CDR3 DNA reads TGTGCCACCAGCAGAGATCGAGGGGGCTCCGGTGAAAAACTGTTTTTT.

This clonotype was found a few times. The rearrangement links TRBV7-9 to TRBJ2-4; D is perhaps TRBD1 (6 bases). Germline values: CDR1 SEHNR, CDR2 FQNEAQ (reference sequence). V lost 5 bases and J 2 bases, leaving 16 bases between the germline ends. The CDR3 is 16 residues long. CDR3 sequence: CASSNRELIPKNIQYF. The CDR3 coding sequence is TGTGCCAGCAGCAACAGGGAGTTAATCCCCAAAAACATTCAGTACTTC.

This chain uses TRBV4-1 with TRBJ1-2, with D perhaps matching TRBD1 (5 bases). In germline, CDR1 is MGHRA, CDR2 YSYEKL. With 0 bases removed from V and 8 bases from J, the gap between germline ends came to 10 bases. The CDR3 sequence is 13 residues long. CDR3 DNA: TGCGCCAGCAGCCAAGACCCCGGGACGGGCTACACCTTC. Its translation is CASSQDPGTGYTF.

The V call is TRBV6-5, the J call TRBJ1-4, with TRBD1 as a possible D gene (6 bases). V lost 6 bases, J lost 8 bases, and 19 bases lay in between. The CDR3 runs to 15 residues. Looked up from germline, CDR1 is MNHEY and CDR2 is SVGAGI. DNA of the CDR3: TGTGCCAGCAGCCCAAGTGGGGGCTTAACGGAAAAACTGTTTTTT. It is translated as CASSPSGGLTEKLFF.

The chain uses TRBV29-1 and TRBJ2-7; 10 bases match TRBD1. Germline CDR1 and CDR2: SQVTM and ANQGSEA. Trimming took 6 bases from V and 5 from J; bases not matched to a gene: 10. This CDR3 is 14 amino acids long. The CDR3 spells CSVHNVGTGDEQYF. The CDR3 bases are TGCAGCGTCCACAATGTCGGGACAGGGGACGAGCAGTACTTC.

This clonotype was counted between two and nine times. V usage is TRBV15 and J usage is TRBJ1-5; 8 bases are shared with TRBD1. Germline CDR1 reads LNHNV; CDR2 reads YYDKDF (reference sequence). The length of the CDR3 is 15 residues. With V trimmed by 5 bases and J by 7 bases, 10 bases remained unmatched. Here the CDR3 DNA reads TGTGCCACCAGCCCACGCGGACAGGGCGGGCAGCCCCAGCATTTT. It translates to CATSPRGQGGQPQHF.

Worth noting for this clonotype: A single base separates this from a much larger clone, so it may be a read error. V is TRBV9 and J is TRBJ2-7, with D perhaps TRBD1 (6 bases). Germline-derived CDR1 and CDR2 are SGDLS and YYNGEE. This CDR3 region has 14 residues. Deletions cut 0 bases from V and 3 bases from J, with 10 bases between. CDR3 sequence: CASSVGRGNYEQYF. In nucleotides, the CDR3 is TGTGCCAGCAGCGTAGGCAGGGGAAACTACGAGCAGTACTTC.

This clonotype was detected a few times. The chain combines TRBV12-3 or TRBV12-4 with TRBJ1-5; D is possibly TRBD1 (5 bases). Trimming cost V 5 bases and J 7 bases, with 18 bases left between them. CDR3 length equals 15 residues. DNA for the CDR3: TGTGCCAGCAGTGAAACCGGGGCCGGGACCCAGCCCCAGCATTTT. It encodes CASSETGAGTQPQHF.

This clonotype showed up just a few times. This chain joins TRBV11-2 and TRBJ1-4, with a tentative D call TRBD1 (5 bases). The CDR3 totals 14 residues. Germline values: CDR1 SGHAT, CDR2 FQNNGV. V gave up 4 bases and J gave up 5 bases, with 11 bases separating them. CDR3 in amino acids: CASSSGPENEKLFF. The CDR3 nucleotides read TGTGCCAGCAGCTCGGGGCCCGAAAATGAAAAACTGTTTTTT. Using reference TRBV11-2 and TRBJ1-4 for the parts outside the CDR3, the full variable domain is EAGVAQSPRYKIIEKRQSVAFWCNPISGHATLYWYQQILGQGPKLLIQFQNNGVVDDSQLPKDRFSAERLKGVDSTLKIQPAKLEDSAVYLCASSSGPENEKLFFGSGTQLSVL.

The table lists this clonotype with a few counts. A read error may account for a junction end that differs from germline. The rearrangement joins TRBV12-3 or TRBV12-4 to TRBJ1-1; D gene ambiguous. The CDR3 sequence is 11 residues long. The CDR3 is CASTLGEEVLF. CDR3 DNA: TGTGCCAGCACCCTCGGGGAGGAAGTTCTCTTT.

This sequence joins TRBV6-1 and TRBJ2-2; D call uncertain. The CDR3 is 13 amino acids. The V gene's germline CDR1 is MNHNS and CDR2 SASEGT. V lost 11 bases, J lost 0 bases, and 10 bases lay in between. The CDR3 coding sequence is TGTGCCGCGAAAGTCCCGAACACCGGGGAGCTGTTTTTT. Translating gives CAAKVPNTGELFF.

This clonotype was observed a handful of times. The rearrangement joins TRBV10-3 to TRBJ2-3, with TRBD2 identical over 11 bases. Germline CDR1 ENHRY, CDR2 SYGVKD. The length of the CDR3 is 13 residues. The V gene end was trimmed by 9 bases and the J gene end by 6 bases; junction bases not matched to a gene: 5. CDR3 amino acids: CAIATSGVDTQYF. The CDR3 coding sequence is TGTGCCATAGCGACTAGCGGGGTTGATACGCAGTATTTT.

This clonotype has just a few counts. J is TRBJ2-7 and V is TRBV7-6, with D unresolved. Trimming shortened V by 2 bases and J by 5 bases, and 10 bases separated the two germline ends. Germline CDR1 reads SGHVS; CDR2 reads FNYEAQ. The CDR3 covers 13 residues. The CDR3 loop is CASSLTGLNEQYF. In DNA form, the CDR3 reads TGTGCCAGCAGCTTAACCGGTCTAAACGAGCAGTACTTC.

This clonotype was seen only a few times. Germline is not matched at one junction end, which may reflect a read error. V and J are TRBV9 and TRBJ2-3; 8 bases align to TRBD2. Looked up from germline, CDR1 is SGDLS and CDR2 is YYNGEE. The CDR3 is made up of 14 amino acids. DNA of the CDR3: TGTGCCAGCACCGTAGCGGGGAGCACAGATACGCAGTATTTT. It codes for CASTVAGSTDTQYF.

This chain uses TRBV7-9 with TRBJ2-3, with D possibly TRBD1 on 7 matching bases. Germline CDR1 and CDR2: SEHNR and FQNEAQ (reference sequence). Trimming left V 10 bases short and J 9 bases short, with 17 bases between. There are 12 residues in the CDR3. CDR3 DNA: TGTGCCAAGGGGGCCGGCGGGGCCACGCAGTATTTT. Translating it yields CAKGAGGATQYF.

The CDR3 loop is CASKDREGETQYF. CDR3 coding DNA: TGTGCCAGCAAGGACAGGGAGGGAGAGACCCAGTACTTC. The chain combines TRBV2 with TRBJ2-5; possibly TRBD1 for D (8 bases). V was shortened by 7 bases and J by 4 bases, with 13 bases between the two germline ends. The CDR3 runs to 13 residues. Germline V gene data show CDR1 as SNHLY and CDR2 as FYNNEI.

This clonotype was seen ten or more times. The chain is built from TRBV2 and TRBJ1-5; the D is unclear. Germline V gives CDR1 SNHLY, CDR2 FYNNEI. The CDR3 consists of 12 residues. V shed 4 bases and J shed 8 bases, with 9 bases lying between them. The CDR3 here is CASSGELEPQHF. CDR3 DNA: TGTGCCAGCAGTGGCGAGTTAGAGCCCCAGCATTTT.

This clonotype was recorded many times. The chain links TRBV6-5 to TRBJ1-1, with D unresolved. The CDR3 covers 14 residues. Trimming stripped 1 base from V and 2 bases from J, with 8 bases between. The V gene's germline CDR1 is MNHEY and CDR2 SVGAGI. Written as DNA, the CDR3 is TGTGCCAGCAGTTACTATGAGGGAAACACTGAAGCTTTCTTT. It translates to CASSYYEGNTEAFF.

The sample holds a few counts of this clonotype. This chain joins TRBV29-1 and TRBJ2-4, with 11 bases identical to TRBD2. With 6 bases clipped from V and 2 bases from J, the junction kept 15 bases outside the gene matches. CDR1 and CDR2 from the germline V gene are SQVTM and ANQGSEA. This CDR3 is built from 18 residues. The CDR3 is CSVAGGSGGAASKNIQYF. The DNA for the CDR3 is TGCAGCGTGGCCGGGGGTAGCGGGGGGGCCGCGTCCAAAAACATTCAGTACTTC. Full variable domain (outside the CDR3, taken from reference TRBV29-1 and TRBJ2-4): SAVISQKPSRDICQRGTSLTIQCQVDSQVTMMFWYRQQPGQSLTLIATANQGSEATYESGFVIDKFPISRPNLTFSTLTVSNMSPEDSSIYLCSVAGGSGGAASKNIQYFGAGTRLSVL.

The chain combines TRBV7-2 with TRBJ2-5; D unresolved. The CDR3 is 12 residues long. The germline V gene has CDR1 SGHTA and CDR2 FQGNSA. V was trimmed by 5 bases and J by 5 bases, leaving 9 bases between them. In DNA, the CDR3 is TGTGCCAGCAGCGGTAGGTGGGAGACCCAGTACTTC. It specifies CASSGRWETQYF. Full variable domain (rest looked up from reference TRBV7-2 and TRBJ2-5): GAGVSQSPSNKVTEKGKDVELRCDPISGHTALYWYRQSLGQGLEFLIYFQGNSAPDKSGLPSDRFSAERTGGSVSTLTIQRTQQEDSAVYLCASSGRWETQYFGPGTRLLVL.